Below are 30 T cell receptor beta chains sequenced from a single sample in a study of long-term antiretroviral therapy in people with HIV. Version v3.0 of the immunoSEQ assay was performed at survey level. Assay: immunoSEQ multiplex PCR; the TCRdb copy retains only in-frame clones and omits some. Here the sample spans approximately 30,000 clones, roughly 89% being singletons. This specimen consisted of unsorted PBMCs, obtained 0.4 years after starting antiretroviral therapy. The source of these receptors is a young man with HIV.

The J gene is TRBJ1-1, the V gene TRBV19; D unresolved. CDR3 length: 12 amino acids. The V gene lost 4 bases and the J gene lost 10 bases, with 13 bases spanning the gap. Germline V gene data show CDR1 as LNHDA and CDR2 as SQIVND (reference sequence). CDR3 bases: TGTGCCAGTAGTACTTGGACTCCTGGAGCTTTCTTT. Protein: CASSTWTPGAFF.

V usage is TRBV27 and J usage is TRBJ1-1; tentative D call: TRBD1 (5 bases). The V gene's germline CDR1 is MNHEY and CDR2 SMNVEV (reference sequence). The V end lost 2 bases, the J end lost 1 base, and 11 bases lay between the germline ends. This CDR3 spans 15 amino acids. CDR3 sequence reads: CASSLMGTGNTEAFF. In nucleotides, the CDR3 is TGTGCCAGCAGTTTAATGGGGACGGGGAACACTGAAGCTTTCTTT.

The chain has TRBV27 and TRBJ2-7; TRBD2 matches 11 bases. The germline V gene encodes CDR1 MNHEY and CDR2 SMNVEV (reference sequence). The CDR3 runs 15 residues. V lost 3 bases and J lost 1; bases outside the gene matches: 2. CDR3 sequence (DNA): TGTGCCAGCAGTTTTACTAGCGGGAGATCCTACGAGCAGTACTTC. Protein sequence: CASSFTSGRSYEQYF.

This rearrangement joins TRBV6-1 to TRBJ2-2; D ambiguous. The V gene lost 1 base and the J gene lost 4 bases, with 4 bases spanning the gap. The CDR3 loop spans 13 amino acids. CDR1 is MNHNS, CDR2 SASEGT, per germline. The CDR3 bases are TGTGCCAGCAGTGAAGACCGCACCGGGGAGCTGTTTTTT. It yields the protein CASSEDRTGELFF.

V is TRBV6-1 and J is TRBJ2-7; D is possibly TRBD1 or TRBD2 (6 bases each). Germline assignment: CDR1 MNHNS and CDR2 SASEGT. This CDR3 region has 15 residues. V shed 8 bases and J shed 0 bases, with 17 bases lying between them. CDR3 in DNA: TGTGCCAGCCTTCTTAGGGGGGCTTCCTCCTACGAGCAGTACTTC. Its translation is CASLLRGASSYEQYF.

The chain is built from TRBV14 and TRBJ2-7, with D maybe TRBD2 (6 bases). V was clipped by 1 base and J by 3 bases, with 10 bases between them. This CDR3 comprises 14 residues. Germline loops: CDR1 SGHDN, CDR2 FVKESK. This CDR3 is CASSQGEVFYEQYF. The DNA of the CDR3 is TGTGCCAGCAGCCAAGGGGAGGTATTCTACGAGCAGTACTTC.

This chain links TRBV5-6 with TRBJ2-5; TRBD1 matches 9 bases. Trimming removed 1 base from V and 4 bases from J; junction bases left unmatched: 8. Germline CDR1 SGHDT, CDR2 YYEEEE. This CDR3 region has 16 residues. The CDR3 nucleotides read TGTGCCAGCAGCTTGCGGGACAGGGCGTTGGGAGAGACCCAGTACTTC. Translation gives CASSLRDRALGETQYF. Complete variable domain (other parts from reference TRBV5-6 and TRBJ2-5): DAGVTQSPTHLIKTRGQQVTLRCSPKSGHDTVSWYQQALGQGPQFIFQYYEEEERQRGNFPDRFSGHQFPNYSSELNVNALLLGDSALYLCASSLRDRALGETQYFGPGTRLLVL.

The chain has TRBV5-1 and TRBJ2-5; TRBD2 is a possible D gene (7 bases). There are 16 residues in the CDR3. V lost 1 base to trimming and J lost 4 bases, with 17 bases between them. The germline V gene encodes CDR1 SGHRS and CDR2 YFSETQ. CDR3 protein: CASSLRGGPPGETQYF. DNA for the CDR3: TGCGCCAGCAGCTTGAGGGGGGGCCCCCCTGGAGAGACCCAGTACTTC.

This chain connects TRBV6-5 to TRBJ1-2; D is perhaps TRBD1 (5 bases). The CDR3 covers 13 residues. Trimming shortened V by 3 bases and J by 4 bases, and 9 bases separated the two germline ends. CDR1 is MNHEY and CDR2 is SVGAGI in the germline V gene. CDR3: CASSYRGGYGYTF. CDR3 sequence (DNA): TGTGCCAGCAGTTATAGGGGCGGCTATGGCTACACCTTC.

The chain links TRBV6-1 to TRBJ2-3; TRBD2 matches at 9 bases. This CDR3 is built from 16 residues. J gave up 5 bases and V 4 bases, and 10 bases lay outside the gene matches. Germline assignment: CDR1 MNHNS and CDR2 SASEGT. Written as DNA, the CDR3 is TGTGCCAGCAGTGGACAGGCGGCGGGGGGGATAGATACGCAGTATTTT. This sequence encodes CASSGQAAGGIDTQYF.

The gene calls are TRBV2 and TRBJ1-2, with D maybe TRBD1 (6 bases). The CDR3 runs to 14 residues. V lost 4 bases and J 2 bases, leaving 11 bases between the germline ends. Germline V gene data show CDR1 as SNHLY and CDR2 as FYNNEI. This CDR3 reads CASSVQTGNYGYTF. The DNA for the CDR3 is TGTGCCAGCAGTGTTCAAACAGGGAACTATGGCTACACCTTC.

This clone was observed once. The chain couples TRBV5-6 to TRBJ2-2; maybe TRBD1 (5 bases). The CDR3 runs to 15 residues. Germline CDR1 is SGHDT and CDR2 is YYEEEE. Trimming stripped 9 bases from V and 6 bases from J, with 21 bases between. The CDR3: CATSFGAGPPGELFF. CDR3 in DNA: TGTGCCACCTCCTTTGGGGCCGGGCCCCCCGGGGAGCTGTTTTTT. Full variable domain (remainder filled in from reference TRBV5-6 and TRBJ2-2): DAGVTQSPTHLIKTRGQQVTLRCSPKSGHDTVSWYQQALGQGPQFIFQYYEEEERQRGNFPDRFSGHQFPNYSSELNVNALLLGDSALYLCATSFGAGPPGELFFGEGSRLTVL.

V is TRBV7-6 and J is TRBJ1-2, with 7 bases aligning to TRBD1. With 4 bases clipped from V and 3 bases from J, the junction kept 8 bases outside the gene matches. The CDR3 spans 15 residues. The V gene's germline CDR1 is SGHVS and CDR2 FNYEAQ. CDR3 sequence: CASSSGGGQYYGYTF. The CDR3 region has the DNA TGTGCCAGCAGCTCAGGAGGGGGCCAATACTATGGCTACACCTTC.

The rearrangement links TRBV5-5 to TRBJ2-1; 9 positions agree with TRBD2. V shed 6 bases, J shed 0 bases, and the junction held 4 bases outside the gene matches. This CDR3 region has 15 residues. Germline values: CDR1 SGHKS, CDR2 YYEKEE (reference sequence). CDR3 loop: CASIVSGSSYNEQFF. The CDR3, as DNA: TGTGCCAGCATCGTTAGCGGGAGCTCCTACAATGAGCAGTTCTTC.

The J gene is TRBJ1-1, the V gene TRBV25-1; D is unresolved. Per germline, CDR1 MGHDK and CDR2 SYGVNS. The CDR3 contains 13 residues. With 3 bases removed from V and 1 base from J, the gap between germline ends came to 6 bases. CDR3 DNA: TGTGCCAGCAGTGAGGCAGAGAACACTGAAGCTTTCTTT. Its translation is CASSEAENTEAFF.

The chain joins TRBV15 to TRBJ2-7, with a tentative D call TRBD2 (6 bases). Looked up from germline, CDR1 is LNHNV and CDR2 is YYDKDF (reference sequence). Trimming pared 0 bases from V and 3 bases from J, leaving 12 bases between. The CDR3 covers 15 residues. This CDR3 reads CATSRDPGSDYEQYF. The CDR3 DNA sequence: TGTGCCACCAGCAGAGATCCCGGGAGCGACTACGAGCAGTACTTC.

The chain joins TRBV5-1 to TRBJ1-1, with TRBD1 as a possible D gene (5 bases). CDR1 is SGHRS and CDR2 is YFSETQ in the germline V gene. The germline V and J ends were trimmed by 3 bases and 1 base, with 19 bases remaining between them. The CDR3 spans 17 residues. This CDR3 is CASSSRMGVVQNTEAFF. CDR3 DNA sequence: TGCGCCAGCAGCTCCCGAATGGGGGTAGTTCAGAACACTGAAGCTTTCTTT.

The J gene is TRBJ1-2, the V gene TRBV29-1; no reliable D call. Germline loops: CDR1 SQVTM, CDR2 ANQGSEA. V was trimmed by 3 bases and J by 0 bases, leaving 5 bases between them. The CDR3 contains 12 residues. CDR3 DNA sequence: TGCAGCGTTGAGACCGCTAACTATGGCTACACCTTC. Its translation is CSVETANYGYTF.

This clone showed up just once. The chain couples TRBV6-5 to TRBJ2-7, with TRBD1 matching 9 bases. The junction had 9 bases not matched to a gene; V was cut back by 7 bases and J by 5 bases. The CDR3 runs 14 residues. Germline-derived CDR1 and CDR2 are MNHEY and SVGAGI. The CDR3 DNA sequence: TGTGCCAGCAAAAGGGGACAGGGCGTCGACGAGCAGTACTTC. Translation: CASKRGQGVDEQYF.

This clone was picked up one time. The rearrangement links TRBV18 to TRBJ2-7; 9 bases align to TRBD1. Germline V gene lookup returns CDR1 KGHSH and CDR2 LQKENI. The CDR3 length is 16 residues. V gave up 5 bases and J gave up 2 bases; unmatched junction bases: 10. The CDR3 loop reads CASSILGQGMPYEQYF. CDR3 DNA sequence: TGTGCCAGCTCAATACTTGGACAGGGGATGCCCTACGAGCAGTACTTC.

CDR3: CASKASGANVLTF. CDR3 bases: TGTGCCAGCAAGGCGTCGGGGGCCAACGTCCTGACTTTC. The V call is TRBV9, the J call TRBJ2-6; D uncertain. Germline CDR1 is SGDLS and CDR2 is YYNGEE. The V end lost 6 bases, the J end lost 4 bases, and 8 bases lay between the germline ends. The CDR3 is 13 residues long.

The chain recombines TRBV5-6 with TRBJ2-1; tentative D call: TRBD2 (7 bases). CDR3 length: 16 amino acids. Trimming took 4 bases from V and 7 from J, leaving 21 bases between them. Germline values: CDR1 SGHDT, CDR2 YYEEEE. DNA of the CDR3: TGTGCCAGCAGCCATCGGGGCGGGGGCTTCTGGAATGAGCAGTTCTTC. Amino acid sequence: CASSHRGGGFWNEQFF.

The genes are TRBV6-5 and TRBJ2-7; D is possibly TRBD2 (6 bases). CDR3 length: 16 residues. V was shortened by 0 bases and J by 5 bases, with 17 bases between the two germline ends. Germline values: CDR1 MNHEY, CDR2 SVGAGI. CDR3 DNA sequence: TGTGCCAGCAGTTACTCCGGGGGAATTCAATTGGACGAGCAGTACTTC. Translating gives CASSYSGGIQLDEQYF.

The gene calls are TRBV18 and TRBJ1-1; D gene unclear. Trimming pared 1 base from V and 1 base from J, leaving 13 bases between. The CDR3 runs to 16 residues. Looked up from germline, CDR1 is KGHSH and CDR2 is LQKENI. The CDR3 is CASSPQPPPGNTEAFF. In DNA, the CDR3 is TGTGCCAGCTCACCACAGCCGCCCCCAGGGAACACTGAAGCTTTCTTT. Complete variable domain (other parts from reference TRBV18 and TRBJ1-1): NAGVMQNPRHLVRRRGQEARLRCSPMKGHSHVYWYRQLPEEGLKFMVYLQKENIIDESGMPKERFSAEFPKEGPSILRIQQVVRGDSAAYFCASSPQPPPGNTEAFFGQGTRLTVV.

The rearrangement links TRBV27 to TRBJ2-6; the match to TRBD1 covers 7 bases. This CDR3 region has 18 residues. Germline assignment: CDR1 MNHEY and CDR2 SMNVEV (reference sequence). The V gene end was trimmed by 5 bases and the J gene end by 0 bases; junction bases not matched to a gene: 10. This CDR3 is CASSPDRAYFSGANVLTF. Here the CDR3 DNA reads TGTGCCAGCAGTCCCGACAGGGCCTACTTCTCTGGGGCCAACGTCCTGACTTTC.

This sequence joins TRBV25-1 and TRBJ2-7; D remains ambiguous. The V and J ends lost 1 base and 6 bases respectively, with 10 bases between them. Per germline, CDR1 MGHDK and CDR2 SYGVNS. The CDR3 has 13 residues. CDR3 nucleotide sequence: TGTGCCAGCAGTGAATGGTTTTCGGGCGAGCAGTACTTC. It yields the protein CASSEWFSGEQYF.

Regarding this clone: Other DNA sequences within the sample encode an identical CDR3. V gene TRBV5-1 combines with J gene TRBJ2-7, with D uncertain. Trimming left V 0 bases short and J 1 base short, with 8 bases between. The CDR3 is made up of 14 amino acids. Germline V lookup: CDR1 SGHRS, CDR2 YFSETQ. The chain's CDR3 is CASSLVGGSYEQYF. Here the CDR3 DNA reads TGCGCCAGCAGCTTGGTTGGCGGATCCTACGAGCAGTACTTC. Full variable domain (rest looked up from reference TRBV5-1 and TRBJ2-7): KAGVTQTPRYLIKTRGQQVTLSCSPISGHRSVSWYQQTPGQGLQFLFEYFSETQRNKGNFPGRFSGRQFSNSRSEMNVSTLELGDSALYLCASSLVGGSYEQYFGPGTRLTVT.

V gene TRBV6-1 combines with J gene TRBJ2-3; D might be TRBD1 (5 bases). V lost 3 bases and J lost 3, with 10 bases in between. The CDR3 covers 14 residues. CDR1 and CDR2 (germline): MNHNS, SASEGT. The CDR3 DNA sequence: TGTGCCAGCAGTGAGGGGCAGGCTACAGATACGCAGTATTTT. It codes for CASSEGQATDTQYF.

This clone has more than one count but fewer than ten. The chain uses TRBV19 and TRBJ1-4, with 7 positions matching TRBD1. Unmatched junction bases numbered 13, after V lost 0 bases and J lost 0 bases. Germline CDR1 reads LNHDA; CDR2 reads SQIVND (reference sequence). This CDR3 spans 20 amino acids. The CDR3 loop is CASSIDLRTGFVATNEKLFF. Here the CDR3 DNA reads TGTGCCAGTAGTATAGATCTTAGGACAGGATTCGTTGCAACTAATGAAAAACTGTTTTTT. The full variable domain, completed using reference TRBV19 and TRBJ1-4, is DGGITQSPKYLFRKEGQNVTLSCEQNLNHDAMYWYRQDPGQGLRLIYYSQIVNDFQKGDIAEGYSVSREKKESFPLTVTSAQKNPTAFYLCASSIDLRTGFVATNEKLFFGSGTQLSVL.

The chain joins TRBV6-6 to TRBJ1-5; D remains unclear. The CDR3 is 15 amino acids. Per the germline V gene, CDR1 is MNHNY and CDR2 is SVGAGI (reference sequence). The V end lost 9 bases, the J end lost 2 bases, and 17 bases lay between the germline ends. In DNA, the CDR3 is TGTGCCAGTCAGCAGGAGCCAAGAGGCAATCAGCCCCAGCATTTT. This gives the protein CASQQEPRGNQPQHF.